These T cell receptor beta chains were read from a single sample in a study of blood T cells in healthy people across ages. TCRdb independently ran MiXCR on the 5' RACE reads; one entry per CDR3 protein. The repertoire includes about 690,000 distinct CDR3 sequences, 40% to 45% of them detected once, and around 30% sits in the top ten. Sequenced material: blood. The receptor set was obtained from an elderly man in good health. Both conserved end residues are part of each CDR3. D genes are given only for firm matches. Clone size is stated in some rows and not others, as once, few, many or a class when expanded.

j_gene: TRBJ1-2; v_gene: TRBV30; d_gene: NA; abundance: NA; CDR3nt: TGTGCCTGGAGTGTACTAGGGGGGGGCAGCTATGGCTACACCTTC; CDR3aa: CAWSVLGGGSYGYTF
j_gene: TRBJ1-2; v_gene: TRBV7-9; d_gene: TRBD1; abundance: NA; CDR3nt: TGTGCCAGCAGCAACGGGACAGGGTGGATCTATGGCTACACCTTC; CDR3aa: CASSNGTGWIYGYTF
j_gene: TRBJ2-3; v_gene: TRBV7-2; d_gene: NA; abundance: NA; CDR3nt: TGTGCCAGCAGCTTAGCGCCCCCGGCGGTTAGCACAGATACGCAGTATTTT; CDR3aa: CASSLAPPAVSTDTQYF
j_gene: TRBJ2-7; v_gene: TRBV5-5; d_gene: NA; abundance: NA; CDR3nt: TGTGCCAGCGGACCTCAGAGGGGAGCTTACGAGCAGTACTTC; CDR3aa: CASGPQRGAYEQYF
j_gene: TRBJ2-1; v_gene: TRBV5-1; d_gene: TRBD2; abundance: NA; CDR3nt: TGCGCCAGCAGCCCCCGACTAGCGGGACTTCCGGGGAATGAGCAGTTCTTC; CDR3aa: CASSPRLAGLPGNEQFF
j_gene: TRBJ2-7; v_gene: TRBV20-1; d_gene: TRBD1; abundance: NA; CDR3nt: TGCAGTGCTAGCGGGGCTGACAGGGGAGTTGTCGACGAGCGGTACTTC; CDR3aa: CSASGADRGVVDERYF
j_gene: TRBJ2-7; v_gene: TRBV27; d_gene: NA; abundance: few; CDR3nt: TGTGCCAGCAGAGGTGGGACAAGCAAAACCTACGAGCAGTACTTC; CDR3aa: CASRGGTSKTYEQYF
j_gene: TRBJ1-2; v_gene: TRBV7-9; d_gene: NA; abundance: few; CDR3nt: TGTGCCAGCAGCTTATCTGGGGTCGCTAACTATGGCTACACCTTC; CDR3aa: CASSLSGVANYGYTF
j_gene: TRBJ2-1; v_gene: TRBV4-1; d_gene: TRBD1; abundance: few; CDR3nt: TGCGCCAGCAGGAACCGGGACAGGGGGCTCAATGAGCAGTTCTTC; CDR3aa: CASRNRDRGLNEQFF
j_gene: TRBJ1-5; v_gene: TRBV7-9; d_gene: TRBD1; abundance: NA; CDR3nt: TGTGCCAGCAGCGAAGGGGGCCTTAGCAATCAGCCCCAGCATTTT; CDR3aa: CASSEGGLSNQPQHF
j_gene: TRBJ2-1; v_gene: TRBV28; d_gene: NA; abundance: NA; CDR3nt: TGTGCCAGCAGTTCAGGACATGGGACGAAGGTGCAGTTCTTC; CDR3aa: CASSSGHGTKVQFF
j_gene: TRBJ2-3; v_gene: TRBV4-3; d_gene: NA; abundance: few; CDR3nt: TGCGCCAGCTATACCTCTATGGATACGCAGTATTTT; CDR3aa: CASYTSMDTQYF
j_gene: TRBJ2-2; v_gene: TRBV6-2/TRBV6-3; d_gene: TRBD2; abundance: NA; CDR3nt: TGTGCCATTCGACTAGCCCCTTCGAACACCGGGGAGCTGTTTTTT; CDR3aa: CAIRLAPSNTGELFF
j_gene: TRBJ2-1; v_gene: TRBV7-8; d_gene: TRBD2; abundance: NA; CDR3nt: TGTGCCAGCAGCAGCTTGGGTGCGGGTACTAGCGGGGTCAATGAGCAGTTCTTC; CDR3aa: CASSSLGAGTSGVNEQFF
j_gene: TRBJ2-3; v_gene: TRBV28; d_gene: NA; abundance: NA; CDR3nt: TGTGCCAGCAGTTTACTCAGTGGTGGTGCAGCAGATACGCAGTATTTT; CDR3aa: CASSLLSGGAADTQYF
j_gene: TRBJ2-6; v_gene: TRBV11-3; d_gene: TRBD1; abundance: few; CDR3nt: TGTGCCAGCAGCCCAGGACAGGGGCCCTCTGGGGCCAACGTCCTGACTTTC; CDR3aa: CASSPGQGPSGANVLTF
j_gene: TRBJ2-1; v_gene: TRBV19; d_gene: NA; abundance: NA; CDR3nt: TGTGCCAGTAGTATTGAGGGGCAGGGGACTTACAATGAGCAGTTCTTC; CDR3aa: CASSIEGQGTYNEQFF
j_gene: TRBJ2-7; v_gene: TRBV7-2; d_gene: TRBD1; abundance: NA; CDR3nt: TGTGCCAGCAGCGCCCCCTGGACAGGGTACGAGCAGTACTTC; CDR3aa: CASSAPWTGYEQYF
j_gene: TRBJ2-5; v_gene: TRBV7-9; d_gene: NA; abundance: NA; CDR3nt: TGTGCCAGCAGATCAGGAATACAAGAGACCCAGTACTTC; CDR3aa: CASRSGIQETQYF
j_gene: TRBJ2-3; v_gene: TRBV20-1; d_gene: NA; abundance: NA; CDR3nt: TGCAGTGCTCTTCTAACGGGGGAGTCAGATACGCAGTATTTT; CDR3aa: CSALLTGESDTQYF
j_gene: TRBJ1-1; v_gene: TRBV20-1; d_gene: NA; abundance: NA; CDR3nt: TGCACGCTAAACAGGAACACTGAAACTTTCTTT; CDR3aa: CTLNRNTETFF
j_gene: TRBJ1-1; v_gene: TRBV5-1; d_gene: NA; abundance: NA; CDR3nt: TGCGCCAGCAGCTTGTTGGGTACATCTGAAGCTTTCTTT; CDR3aa: CASSLLGTSEAFF
j_gene: TRBJ2-3; v_gene: TRBV4-1; d_gene: TRBD1; abundance: many; CDR3nt: TGCGCCAGCAGCCAAGGACAGGGCCCGGTTCCAGATACGCAGTATTTT; CDR3aa: CASSQGQGPVPDTQYF
j_gene: TRBJ2-2; v_gene: TRBV27; d_gene: NA; abundance: NA; CDR3nt: TGTGCCACCCGCAGGGAGGGGGCGATTGCCGGGGAGCTGTTTTTT; CDR3aa: CATRREGAIAGELFF
j_gene: TRBJ2-1; v_gene: TRBV29-1; d_gene: TRBD2; abundance: NA; CDR3nt: TGCAGCGTTGACCTGCTAGCGGCCTCCTACAATGAGCAGTTCTTC; CDR3aa: CSVDLLAASYNEQFF
j_gene: TRBJ2-7; v_gene: TRBV14; d_gene: NA; abundance: few; CDR3nt: TGTGCCAGCAGCCCGTTTGGGGCAACCGAGCAGTACTTC; CDR3aa: CASSPFGATEQYF
j_gene: TRBJ2-1; v_gene: TRBV7-2; d_gene: NA; abundance: NA; CDR3nt: TGCGCCAACAGCTTAGTCAAACAGGGAGGGTCAACCTACAATGAGCAGTTCTTC; CDR3aa: CANSLVKQGGSTYNEQFF
j_gene: TRBJ2-5; v_gene: TRBV7-9; d_gene: TRBD1; abundance: few; CDR3nt: TGTGCCAGCAGCTTTAGCAGGGGGCAAGAGACCCAGTACTTC; CDR3aa: CASSFSRGQETQYF
j_gene: TRBJ2-5; v_gene: TRBV20-1; d_gene: NA; abundance: NA; CDR3nt: TGCAGTGCTAGAGAGTCCCCGGCCCCGCCTTACAATGAGCAGTACTTC; CDR3aa: CSARESPAPPYNEQYF
j_gene: TRBJ2-5; v_gene: TRBV2; d_gene: TRBD1; abundance: NA; CDR3nt: TGTGCCAGCATTCAGGGGGCGGCGGATGAGCAGTACTTC; CDR3aa: CASIQGAADEQYF
j_gene: TRBJ2-5; v_gene: TRBV6-1; d_gene: NA; abundance: few; CDR3nt: TGTGCCAGCTCCGTAATCCAAGAGACCCAGTACTTC; CDR3aa: CASSVIQETQYF
j_gene: TRBJ1-6; v_gene: TRBV6-1; d_gene: NA; abundance: few; CDR3nt: TGTGCCAGCGGGGACCAAGGGTCACCCCTCCACTTT; CDR3aa: CASGDQGSPLHF
j_gene: TRBJ2-3; v_gene: TRBV6-1; d_gene: NA; abundance: NA; CDR3nt: TGTGCCAGCGGACGAGGGGGGCCCGGAACGCAGTATTTT; CDR3aa: CASGRGGPGTQYF
j_gene: TRBJ2-5; v_gene: TRBV4-1; d_gene: TRBD2; abundance: NA; CDR3nt: TGCGCCAGCAGCCGGTCGGGACTAGCGGTTCAGACGGCACAAGAGACCCAGTACTTC; CDR3aa: CASSRSGLAVQTAQETQYF
j_gene: TRBJ1-5; v_gene: TRBV6-2/TRBV6-3; d_gene: NA; abundance: NA; CDR3nt: TGTGCCAGCAGTTCGAACCAGGGGTATCAACGGCAGCCCCAGCATTTT; CDR3aa: CASSSNQGYQRQPQHF
j_gene: TRBJ2-7; v_gene: TRBV28; d_gene: NA; abundance: many; CDR3nt: TGTGCCAGCATTCCTTGGGGCGGAAGCTCCTACGAGCAGTACTTC; CDR3aa: CASIPWGGSSYEQYF
j_gene: TRBJ1-1; v_gene: TRBV19; d_gene: TRBD1; abundance: NA; CDR3nt: TGTGCCAGTACCCTATCTGGACAGGGGAACACTGAAGCTTTCTTT; CDR3aa: CASTLSGQGNTEAFF
j_gene: TRBJ2-3; v_gene: TRBV24-1; d_gene: TRBD1; abundance: NA; CDR3nt: TGTGCCACCAGTGACTCGGGACAGCCCACAGATACGCAGTATTTT; CDR3aa: CATSDSGQPTDTQYF
j_gene: TRBJ2-7; v_gene: TRBV7-2; d_gene: NA; abundance: NA; CDR3nt: TGTGCCAGCAGCTTAGCAACGTCTACCTACGAGCAGTACTTC; CDR3aa: CASSLATSTYEQYF
j_gene: TRBJ1-2; v_gene: TRBV25-1; d_gene: NA; abundance: NA; CDR3nt: TGTGCCAGCAGTGAATTGGGGGGACCGAGAGAGAAAAATGGCTACACCTTC; CDR3aa: CASSELGGPREKNGYTF
j_gene: TRBJ2-1; v_gene: TRBV3-1; d_gene: NA; abundance: few; CDR3nt: TGTGCCAGCAGCCAAGAAGGTTGGCACAATGAGCAGTTCTTC; CDR3aa: CASSQEGWHNEQFF
j_gene: TRBJ2-5; v_gene: TRBV4-1; d_gene: NA; abundance: NA; CDR3nt: TGCGCCAGCAGCCAGTCCTTCGGGGACACACAAGAGACCCAGTACTTC; CDR3aa: CASSQSFGDTQETQYF
j_gene: TRBJ1-2; v_gene: TRBV3-1; d_gene: NA; abundance: NA; CDR3nt: TGTGCCAGCAGCCACGGCCCATCAGGGTCCGATCTCTATGGCTACACCTTC; CDR3aa: CASSHGPSGSDLYGYTF
j_gene: TRBJ2-1; v_gene: TRBV6-2/TRBV6-3; d_gene: NA; abundance: NA; CDR3nt: TGTGCCAGCACAATGTGGTCGGGCGATGAGCAGTTCTTC; CDR3aa: CASTMWSGDEQFF
j_gene: TRBJ2-2; v_gene: TRBV5-1; d_gene: NA; abundance: NA; CDR3nt: TGCGCCAGCAGCTCGACAGGAAGAAACACCGGGGAGCTGTTTTTT; CDR3aa: CASSSTGRNTGELFF
j_gene: TRBJ2-7; v_gene: TRBV6-5; d_gene: NA; abundance: many; CDR3nt: TGTGCCAGCAGTTACTCGGGCAGGTACTACGAGCAGTACTTC; CDR3aa: CASSYSGRYYEQYF
j_gene: TRBJ2-5; v_gene: TRBV7-6; d_gene: NA; abundance: NA; CDR3nt: TGTGCCAGCAGCTTAAAGGCTAGCTTGGTCACACGAAATGAGCAGTACTTC; CDR3aa: CASSLKASLVTRNEQYF
j_gene: TRBJ1-2; v_gene: TRBV19; d_gene: NA; abundance: NA; CDR3nt: TGTGCCAGTAGTAAGCCCGCGACAGCTAACTATGGCTACACCTTC; CDR3aa: CASSKPATANYGYTF
j_gene: TRBJ1-5; v_gene: TRBV7-6; d_gene: TRBD1; abundance: few; CDR3nt: TGTGCCAGCAGCTCAAACAGGGGTCAGCCCCAGCATTTT; CDR3aa: CASSSNRGQPQHF
j_gene: TRBJ1-5; v_gene: TRBV24-1; d_gene: TRBD1; abundance: NA; CDR3nt: TGTGCCACCAGTGATAGGGACAGGGCCGGCAATCAGCCCCAGCATTTT; CDR3aa: CATSDRDRAGNQPQHF
j_gene: TRBJ2-6; v_gene: TRBV7-2; d_gene: NA; abundance: NA; CDR3nt: TGTGCCAGCAACGCAAATACGGTTGGGGCCAACGTCCTGACTTTC; CDR3aa: CASNANTVGANVLTF
j_gene: TRBJ2-6; v_gene: TRBV27; d_gene: NA; abundance: many; CDR3nt: TGTGCCAGCACCCGAGCAGGGTCTGGGGCCAACGTCCTGACTTTC; CDR3aa: CASTRAGSGANVLTF
j_gene: TRBJ2-3; v_gene: TRBV24-1; d_gene: NA; abundance: NA; CDR3nt: TGTGCCACCAGTGATTTTGCCACCAATACGCAGTATTTT; CDR3aa: CATSDFATNTQYF
j_gene: TRBJ2-4; v_gene: TRBV20-1; d_gene: TRBD2; abundance: NA; CDR3nt: TGCAGTGCTAGAGCCACTAGCGGGGTGGTCAAAAACATTCAGTACTTC; CDR3aa: CSARATSGVVKNIQYF